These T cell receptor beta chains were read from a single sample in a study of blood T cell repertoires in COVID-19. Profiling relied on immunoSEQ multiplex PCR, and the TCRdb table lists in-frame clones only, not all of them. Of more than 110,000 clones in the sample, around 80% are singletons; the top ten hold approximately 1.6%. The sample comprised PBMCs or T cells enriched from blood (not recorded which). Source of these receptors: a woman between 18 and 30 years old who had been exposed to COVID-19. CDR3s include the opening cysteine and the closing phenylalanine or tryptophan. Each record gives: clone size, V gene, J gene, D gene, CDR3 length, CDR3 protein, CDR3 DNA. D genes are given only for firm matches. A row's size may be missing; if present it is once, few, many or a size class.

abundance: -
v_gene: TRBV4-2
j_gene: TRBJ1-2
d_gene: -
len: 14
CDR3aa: CASSPGGTDYGYTF
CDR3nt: TGTGCCAGCAGCCCCGGCGGGACGGATTATGGCTACACCTTC

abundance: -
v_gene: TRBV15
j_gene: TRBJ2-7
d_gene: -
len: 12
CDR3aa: CATSRQGGEQYF
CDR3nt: TGTGCCACCAGCAGACAGGGGGGCGAGCAGTACTTC

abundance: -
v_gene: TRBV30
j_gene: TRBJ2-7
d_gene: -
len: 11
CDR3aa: CAWDGDYEQYF
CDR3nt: TGTGCCTGGGACGGGGACTACGAGCAGTACTTC

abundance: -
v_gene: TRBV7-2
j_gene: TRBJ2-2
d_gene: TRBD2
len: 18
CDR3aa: CASSLTGLAGVGTGELFF
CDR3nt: TGTGCCAGCAGCTTAACTGGACTAGCGGGAGTAGGGACCGGGGAGCTGTTTTTT

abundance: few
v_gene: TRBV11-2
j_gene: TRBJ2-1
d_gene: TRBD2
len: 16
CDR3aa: CASSPGTSGWGNEQFF
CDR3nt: TGTGCCAGCAGCCCCGGGACTAGCGGATGGGGGAATGAGCAGTTCTTC

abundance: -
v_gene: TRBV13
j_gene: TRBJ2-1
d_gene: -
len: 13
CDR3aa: CASSLGRRNEQFF
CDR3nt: TGTGCCAGCAGCTTAGGCCGGCGGAATGAGCAGTTCTTC

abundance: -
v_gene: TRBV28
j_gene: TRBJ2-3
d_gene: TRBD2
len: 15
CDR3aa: CASSLLAEVADTQYF
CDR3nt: TGTGCCAGCAGCTTGCTAGCGGAAGTGGCAGATACGCAGTATTTT

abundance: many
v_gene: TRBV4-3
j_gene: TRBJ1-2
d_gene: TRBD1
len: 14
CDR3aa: CASSQETGSYGYTF
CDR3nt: TGCGCCAGCAGCCAAGAGACAGGGTCCTATGGCTACACCTTC

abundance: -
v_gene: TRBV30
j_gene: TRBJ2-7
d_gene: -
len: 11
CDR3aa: CAWRVGYEQYF
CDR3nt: TGTGCCTGGAGGGTCGGCTACGAGCAGTACTTC

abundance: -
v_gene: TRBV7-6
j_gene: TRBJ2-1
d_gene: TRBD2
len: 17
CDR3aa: CASSPGLAGGPDNEQFF
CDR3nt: TGTGCCAGCAGCCCCGGACTAGCGGGAGGGCCCGACAATGAGCAGTTCTTC

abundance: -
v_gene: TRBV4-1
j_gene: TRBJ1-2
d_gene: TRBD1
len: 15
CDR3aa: CASSQVGQRIYGYTF
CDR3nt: TGCGCCAGCAGCCAAGTGGGACAGCGAATCTATGGCTACACCTTC

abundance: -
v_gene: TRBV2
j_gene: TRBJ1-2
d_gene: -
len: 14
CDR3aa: CASSEGQGNYGYTF
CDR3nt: TGTGCCAGCAGTGAAGGGCAGGGCAACTATGGCTACACCTTC

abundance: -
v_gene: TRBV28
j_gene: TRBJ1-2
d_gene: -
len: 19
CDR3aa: CASSFFSGLGRSPMGGYTF
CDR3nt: TGTGCCAGCAGTTTCTTTTCCGGTCTGGGCCGATCTCCAATGGGTGGCTACACCTTC

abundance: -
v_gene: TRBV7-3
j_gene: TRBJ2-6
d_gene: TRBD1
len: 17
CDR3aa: CASSSRTGGSGANVLTF
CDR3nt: TGTGCCAGCAGCTCACGGACAGGTGGCTCTGGGGCCAACGTCCTGACTTTC

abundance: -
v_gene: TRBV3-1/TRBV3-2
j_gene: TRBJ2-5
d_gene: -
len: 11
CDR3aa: CASSLMETQYF
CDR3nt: TGTGCCAGCAGCCTTATGGAGACCCAGTACTTC

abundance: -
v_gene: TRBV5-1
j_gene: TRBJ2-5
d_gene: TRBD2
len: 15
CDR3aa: CASSEGTSWWETQYF
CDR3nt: TGCGCCAGCAGCGAAGGGACTAGTTGGTGGGAGACCCAGTACTTC